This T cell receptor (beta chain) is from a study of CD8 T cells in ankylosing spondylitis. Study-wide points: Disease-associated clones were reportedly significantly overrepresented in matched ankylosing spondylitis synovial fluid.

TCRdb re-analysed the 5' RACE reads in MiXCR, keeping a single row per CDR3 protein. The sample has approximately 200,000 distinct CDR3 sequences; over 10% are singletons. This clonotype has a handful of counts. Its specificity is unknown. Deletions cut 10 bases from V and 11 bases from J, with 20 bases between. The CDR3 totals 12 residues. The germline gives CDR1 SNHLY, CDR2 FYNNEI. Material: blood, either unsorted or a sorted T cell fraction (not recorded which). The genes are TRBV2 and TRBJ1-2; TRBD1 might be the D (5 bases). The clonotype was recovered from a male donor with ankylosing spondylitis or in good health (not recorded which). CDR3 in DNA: TGTGCCATCCCAAAGACCGGGACGGAATACACCTTC. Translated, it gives CAIPKTGTEYTF.